Presented here are 8 T cell receptor beta chains from one specimen sequenced in a study of blood T cell repertoires in COVID-19. TCRdb's table, derived via immunoSEQ multiplex PCR, lists solely in-frame clones and lacks some. Here the sample spans approximately 52,000 clones, under 95% being singletons. Material: peripheral blood. The receptors here all came from a man aged 50 to 60 with acute or convalescent COVID-19.

The chain uses TRBV6-5 and TRBJ2-5; tentatively, D is TRBD1 (5 bases). Trimming pared 4 bases from V and 5 bases from J, leaving 14 bases between. This CDR3 is 14 amino acids long. Germline V gene data show CDR1 as MNHEY and CDR2 as SVGAGI. The CDR3 DNA reads TGTGCCAGCAGTTCCGGACATCAAGGCGAGACCCAGTACTTC. Protein sequence: CASSSGHQGETQYF.

The rearrangement joins TRBV2 to TRBJ1-2; maybe TRBD1 (5 bases). The CDR3 loop spans 14 amino acids. In germline, CDR1 is SNHLY, CDR2 FYNNEI. V gave up 1 base and J gave up 4 bases, with 10 bases separating them. CDR3 loop: CASSEGGDFYGYTF. As DNA, the CDR3 is TGTGCCAGCAGTGAAGGGGGGGATTTCTATGGCTACACCTTC.

The V call is TRBV11-2, the J call TRBJ2-7; 8 nucleotides align to TRBD1. The CDR3 is 15 amino acids. V lost 4 bases to trimming and J lost 1 base; unmatched junction nucleotides: 6. Germline V gene lookup returns CDR1 SGHAT and CDR2 FQNNGV. DNA for the CDR3: TGTGCCAGCAGCTGGTCCCGGGACAGGTCCTACGAGCAGTACTTC. It is translated as CASSWSRDRSYEQYF.

This clone was detected only once. The chain links TRBV29-1 to TRBJ2-3, with D possibly matching TRBD1 (6 bases). From germline, CDR1 is SQVTM and CDR2 ANQGSEA. V lost 8 bases to trimming and J lost 0 bases, with 18 bases between them. The CDR3 loop spans 15 amino acids. CDR3 loop: CSSTFGTSSTDTQYF. In nucleotides, the CDR3 is TGCAGCAGTACCTTTGGGACAAGTAGCACAGATACGCAGTATTTT.

This chain uses TRBV2 with TRBJ1-1; D is unclear. Trimming shortened V by 3 bases and J by 4 bases, and 12 bases separated the two germline ends. The germline V gene has CDR1 SNHLY and CDR2 FYNNEI. CDR3 length: 14 residues. The CDR3 DNA follows: TGTGCCAGCAGTGATAATCCAGTCACCACTGAAGCTTTCTTT. It codes for CASSDNPVTTEAFF.

This chain uses TRBV7-8 with TRBJ2-7; 8 bases align to TRBD1. Germline V lookup: CDR1 SGHVS, CDR2 FQNEAQ. CDR3 size: 13 residues. J lost 6 bases, V lost 2 bases, and 3 bases had no gene match. The CDR3 region is CASSLSGGVEQYF. CDR3 DNA: TGTGCCAGCAGCTTATCAGGGGGCGTCGAGCAGTACTTC. The full variable domain, its missing parts supplied by reference TRBV7-8 and TRBJ2-7, is GAGVSQSPRYKVAKRGQDVALRCDPISGHVSLFWYQQALGQGPEFLTYFQNEAQLDKSGLPSDRFFAERPEGSVSTLKIQRTQQEDSAVYLCASSLSGGVEQYFGPGTRLTVT.

The genes are TRBV7-8 and TRBJ2-7; 10 nucleotides agree with TRBD2. The germline V gene encodes CDR1 SGHVS and CDR2 FQNEAQ. The CDR3 has 14 amino acids. V trimming: 5 bases; J trimming: 1 base; junction bases outside the gene matches: 2. CDR3 sequence reads: CASSPLAGSYEQYF. DNA of the CDR3: TGTGCCAGCAGCCCACTAGCGGGGTCCTACGAGCAGTACTTC.

J is TRBJ2-2 and V is TRBV5-1; D is unresolved. The CDR3 contains 14 residues. V shed 0 bases and J shed 6 bases, with 9 bases lying between them. Germline V gives CDR1 SGHRS, CDR2 YFSETQ. The CDR3 nucleotides read TGCGCCAGCAGCTTGGTCCAGACTTCCGGGGAGCTGTTTTTT. Translation gives CASSLVQTSGELFF.